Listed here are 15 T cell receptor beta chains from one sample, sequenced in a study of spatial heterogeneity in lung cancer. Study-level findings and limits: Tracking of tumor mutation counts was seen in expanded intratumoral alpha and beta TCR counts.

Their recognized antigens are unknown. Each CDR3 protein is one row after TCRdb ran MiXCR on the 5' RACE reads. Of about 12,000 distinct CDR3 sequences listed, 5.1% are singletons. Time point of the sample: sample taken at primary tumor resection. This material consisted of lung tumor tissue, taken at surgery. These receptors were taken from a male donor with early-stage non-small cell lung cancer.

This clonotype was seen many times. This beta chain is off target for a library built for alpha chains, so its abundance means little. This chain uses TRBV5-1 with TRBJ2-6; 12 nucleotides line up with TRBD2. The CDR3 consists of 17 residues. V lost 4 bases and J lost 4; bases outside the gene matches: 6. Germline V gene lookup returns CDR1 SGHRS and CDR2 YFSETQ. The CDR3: CASSRGLAGYGANVLTF. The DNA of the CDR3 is TGCGCCAGCAGCCGTGGACTAGCGGGGTACGGGGCCAACGTCCTGACTTTC. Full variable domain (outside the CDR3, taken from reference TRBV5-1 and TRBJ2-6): KAGVTQTPRYLIKTRGQQVTLSCSPISGHRSVSWYQQTPGQGLQFLFEYFSETQRNKGNFPGRFSGRQFSNSRSEMNVSTLELGDSALYLCASSRGLAGYGANVLTFGAGSRLTVL.

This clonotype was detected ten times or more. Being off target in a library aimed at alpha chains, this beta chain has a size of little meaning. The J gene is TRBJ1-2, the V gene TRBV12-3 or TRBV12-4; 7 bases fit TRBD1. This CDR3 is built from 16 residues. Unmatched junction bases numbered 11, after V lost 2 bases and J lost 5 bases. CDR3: CASSLSLGQNTYGYTF. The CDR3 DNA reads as TGTGCCAGCAGTTTATCGCTGGGACAGAACACATATGGCTACACCTTC.

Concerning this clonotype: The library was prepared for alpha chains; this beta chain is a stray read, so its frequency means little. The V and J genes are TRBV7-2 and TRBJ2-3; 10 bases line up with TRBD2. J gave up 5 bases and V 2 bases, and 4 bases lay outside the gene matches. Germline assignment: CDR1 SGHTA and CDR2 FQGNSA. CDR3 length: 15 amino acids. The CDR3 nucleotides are TGTGCCAGCAGCTTACTTCAGCGGGGGGGAGATACGCAGTATTTT. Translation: CASSLLQRGGDTQYF. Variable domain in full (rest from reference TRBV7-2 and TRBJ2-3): GAGVSQSPSNKVTEKGKDVELRCDPISGHTALYWYRQSLGQGLEFLIYFQGNSAPDKSGLPSDRFSAERTGGSVSTLTIQRTQQEDSAVYLCASSLLQRGGDTQYFGPGTRLTVL.

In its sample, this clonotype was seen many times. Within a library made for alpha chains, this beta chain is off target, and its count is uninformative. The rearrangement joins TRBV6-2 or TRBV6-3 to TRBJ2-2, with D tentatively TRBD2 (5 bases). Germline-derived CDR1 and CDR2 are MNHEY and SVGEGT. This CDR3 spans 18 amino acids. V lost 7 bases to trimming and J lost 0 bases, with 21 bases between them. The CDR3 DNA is TGTGCCAGCAAAGGGAGAGTCGGGGTTATCGCGAACACCGGGGAGCTGTTTTTT. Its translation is CASKGRVGVIANTGELFF.

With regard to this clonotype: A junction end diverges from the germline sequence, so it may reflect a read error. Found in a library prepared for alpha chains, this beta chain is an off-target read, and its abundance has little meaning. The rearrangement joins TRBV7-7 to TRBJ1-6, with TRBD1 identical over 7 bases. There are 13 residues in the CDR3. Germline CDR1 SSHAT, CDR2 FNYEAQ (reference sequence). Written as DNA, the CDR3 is TGTGCTAGCAGCCGGGACAGAAATTCACCCCTCCACTTT. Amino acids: CASSRDRNSPLHF.

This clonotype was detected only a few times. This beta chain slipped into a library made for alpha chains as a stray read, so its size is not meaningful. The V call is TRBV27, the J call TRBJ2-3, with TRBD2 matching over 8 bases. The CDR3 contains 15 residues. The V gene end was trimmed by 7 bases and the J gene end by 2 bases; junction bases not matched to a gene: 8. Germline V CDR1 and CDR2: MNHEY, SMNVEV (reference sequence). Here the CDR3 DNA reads TGTGCCAGCACCCTTCTCGGGGGGGACACAGATACGCAGTATTTT. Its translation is CASTLLGGDTDTQYF.

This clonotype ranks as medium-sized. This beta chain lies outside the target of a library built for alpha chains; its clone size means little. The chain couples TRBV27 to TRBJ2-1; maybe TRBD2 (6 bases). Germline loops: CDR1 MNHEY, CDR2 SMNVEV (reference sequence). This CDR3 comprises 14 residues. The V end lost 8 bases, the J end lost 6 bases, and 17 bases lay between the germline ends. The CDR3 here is CASAKGLTGNEQFF. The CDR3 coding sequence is TGTGCCAGCGCCAAGGGACTTACTGGCAATGAGCAGTTCTTC.

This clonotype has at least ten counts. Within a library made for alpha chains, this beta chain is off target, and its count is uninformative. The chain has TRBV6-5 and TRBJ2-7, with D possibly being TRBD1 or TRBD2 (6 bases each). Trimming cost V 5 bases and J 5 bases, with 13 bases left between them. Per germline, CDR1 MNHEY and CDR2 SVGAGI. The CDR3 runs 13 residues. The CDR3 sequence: CASSPRGRDEQYF. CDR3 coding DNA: TGTGCCAGCAGTCCCCGGGGGCGGGACGAGCAGTACTTC.

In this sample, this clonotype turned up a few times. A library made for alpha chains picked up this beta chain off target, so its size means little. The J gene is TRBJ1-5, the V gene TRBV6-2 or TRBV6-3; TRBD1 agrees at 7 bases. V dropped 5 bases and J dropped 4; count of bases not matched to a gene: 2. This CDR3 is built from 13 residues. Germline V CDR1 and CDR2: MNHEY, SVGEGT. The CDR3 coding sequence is TGTGCCAGCAGTCGGGACAGAAATCAGCCCCAGCATTTT. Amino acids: CASSRDRNQPQHF.

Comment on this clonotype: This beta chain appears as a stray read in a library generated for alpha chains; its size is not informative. The CDR3 DNA reads as TGTGCCAGCAGTGAAGCTTCGGGACAGGGCCAATATAGCAATCAGCCCCAGCATTTT. It encodes CASSEASGQGQYSNQPQHF. The chain recombines TRBV6-1 with TRBJ1-5; 9 bases agree with TRBD1. Germline CDR1 is MNHNS and CDR2 is SASEGT. Trimming removed 0 bases from V and 0 bases from J; junction bases left unmatched: 9. This CDR3 comprises 19 residues.

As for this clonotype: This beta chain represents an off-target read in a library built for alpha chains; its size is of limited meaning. The CDR3 protein is CASRPERGDHTGELFF. CDR3 in DNA: TGTGCCAGCAGACCTGAGCGGGGGGATCACACCGGGGAGCTGTTTTTT. The chain links TRBV6-5 to TRBJ2-2, with 9 nucleotides matching TRBD2. This CDR3 contains 16 residues. Losses at the gene ends were 6 bases for V and 3 bases for J; bases not matched to a gene: 8. In germline, CDR1 is MNHEY, CDR2 SVGAGI.

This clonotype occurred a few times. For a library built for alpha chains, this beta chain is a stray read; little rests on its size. This chain's CDR3 is CSARTGGGYSPLHF. CDR3 bases: TGCAGTGCCCGGACGGGGGGGGGCTATTCACCCCTCCACTTT. The genes are TRBV20-1 and TRBJ1-6, with D possibly being TRBD1 (6 bases). The CDR3 extends over 14 amino acids. The V end lost 6 bases, the J end lost 8 bases, and 17 bases lay between the germline ends. CDR1 is DFQATT, CDR2 SNEGSKA, per germline (reference sequence).

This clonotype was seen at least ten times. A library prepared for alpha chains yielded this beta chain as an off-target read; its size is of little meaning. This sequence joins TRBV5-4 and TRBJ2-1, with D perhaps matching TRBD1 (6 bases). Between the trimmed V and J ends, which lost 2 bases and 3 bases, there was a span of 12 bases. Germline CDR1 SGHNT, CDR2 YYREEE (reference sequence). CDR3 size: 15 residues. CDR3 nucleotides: TGTGCCAGCAGCTTATCAGGGGCAGGCTACAATGAGCAGTTCTTC. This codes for CASSLSGAGYNEQFF. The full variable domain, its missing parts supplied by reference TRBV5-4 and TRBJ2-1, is ETGVTQSPTHLIKTRGQQVTLRCSSQSGHNTVSWYQQALGQGPQFIFQYYREEENGRGNFPPRFSGLQFPNYSSELNVNALELDDSALYLCASSLSGAGYNEQFFGPGTRLTVL.

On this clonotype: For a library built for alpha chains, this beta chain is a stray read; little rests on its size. CDR3 coding DNA: TGTGCCTCGCGAGAAGCAGGGCGCTCTACTTTTGAAGCTTTCTTT. Amino acids: CASREAGRSTFEAFF. This chain joins TRBV6-2 or TRBV6-3 and TRBJ1-1, with D possibly being TRBD1 (5 bases). The V gene's germline CDR1 is MNHEY and CDR2 SVGEGT. The V end was cut by 11 bases, the J end by 7 bases, with 26 bases between. The CDR3 has 15 amino acids.

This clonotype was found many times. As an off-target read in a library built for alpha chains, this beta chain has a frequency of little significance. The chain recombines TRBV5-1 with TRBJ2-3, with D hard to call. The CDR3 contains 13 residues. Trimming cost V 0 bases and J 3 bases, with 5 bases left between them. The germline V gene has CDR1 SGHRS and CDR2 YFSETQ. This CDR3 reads CASSLVLTDTQYF. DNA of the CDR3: TGCGCCAGCAGCTTGGTACTAACAGATACGCAGTATTTT.